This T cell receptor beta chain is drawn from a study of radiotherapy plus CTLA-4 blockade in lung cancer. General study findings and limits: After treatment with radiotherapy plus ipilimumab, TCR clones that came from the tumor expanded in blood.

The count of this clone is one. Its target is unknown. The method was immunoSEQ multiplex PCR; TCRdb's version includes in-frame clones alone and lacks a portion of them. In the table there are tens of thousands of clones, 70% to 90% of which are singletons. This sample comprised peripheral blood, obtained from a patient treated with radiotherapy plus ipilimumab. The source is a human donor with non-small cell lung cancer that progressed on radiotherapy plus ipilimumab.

The CDR3 reads CASSGAQNTEAFF. CDR3 in DNA: TGTGCCAGCTCGGGGGCTCAGAACACTGAAGCTTTCTTT. The V and J genes are TRBV18 and TRBJ1-1, with D tentatively TRBD1 (6 bases). V gave up 6 bases and J gave up 1 base, with 9 bases separating them. CDR3 length: 13 residues. Germline V gene sequence: CDR1 KGHSH, CDR2 LQKENI.